A selection of T cell receptor beta chains follows, all from one sample in a study of CD8 T cells in Susac syndrome. TCRdb passed the immunoSEQ multiplex PCR reads through MiXCR, listing each CDR3 protein once. The repertoire holds about 240,000 distinct CDR3 sequences, with almost 97% as singletons. The sample was CD4+ T cells from PBMCs. These TCRs come from a human donor with Susac syndrome. Each CDR3 is given with its conserved first and last residue. The D gene is left open where the match is weak. Size is stated for part of the rows, as once, few or many counts, or as a class when the clone is expanded.

length	size	D	V	J	DNA	CDR3
17	-	-	TRBV29-1	TRBJ1-5	TGCAGCGTTGAAGATAGAGCTTCAGGGGATGGCAATCAGCCCCAGCATTTT	CSVEDRASGDGNQPQHF
14	-	TRBD1	TRBV5-4	TRBJ1-1	TGTGCCAGCAGCACGACAGGGTTGGCCACTGAAGCTTTCTTT	CASSTTGLATEAFF
14	-	TRBD1	TRBV19	TRBJ1-5	TGTGCCAGTACCGTAGACAGGGTATATCCGCCCCAGCATTTT	CASTVDRVYPPQHF
13	-	-	TRBV6-6	TRBJ2-7	TGTGCCAGCAGTTACGGAGAAAGCGGGGAGCAGTACTTC	CASSYGESGEQYF
12	-	-	TRBV9	TRBJ1-3	TGTGCCAGCAGCGTAGAACCACACACCATATATTTT	CASSVEPHTIYF
17	-	TRBD2	TRBV5-1	TRBJ2-1	TGCGCCAGCAGCTTGACTAGCGGGAGGGTGCAGTACAATGAGCAGTTCTTC	CASSLTSGRVQYNEQFF
15	-	-	TRBV11-3	TRBJ1-2	TGTGCCAGCAGCTCGGGAGGGATCGGGCGAGATGGCTACACCTTC	CASSSGGIGRDGYTF
14	-	TRBD2	TRBV7-9	TRBJ2-1	TGTGCCAGCAGCTTAGCCGGGGGGAGCGGTGAGCAGTTCTTC	CASSLAGGSGEQFF
13	once	-	TRBV30	TRBJ2-7	TGTGCCTGGAGCAGGGGGGCCACCTACGAGCAGTACTTC	CAWSRGATYEQYF
13	-	-	TRBV12-3/TRBV12-4	TRBJ1-2	TGTGCCAGCAGTATGAATGGCGAGGGTGGCTACACCTTC	CASSMNGEGGYTF
15	-	-	TRBV7-9	TRBJ1-1	TGTGCCAGCAGCTTAGATGGCAGGTTGGGCACTGAAGCTTTCTTT	CASSLDGRLGTEAFF
15	-	TRBD1	TRBV4-1	TRBJ2-7	TGCGCCAGCAGCCAAGACCCCGGGACAGCCCGCGAGCAGTACTTC	CASSQDPGTAREQYF
16	-	TRBD1	TRBV15	TRBJ2-1	TGTGCCACCAGCAGGCCCCCGGGACAGGTAGGCAATGAGCAGTTCTTC	CATSRPPGQVGNEQFF
17	-	TRBD1	TRBV4-1	TRBJ1-1	TGCGCCAGCAGCCCGGCTGACAGGGCGAAAGCGAACACTGAAGCTTTCTTT	CASSPADRAKANTEAFF
14	-	-	TRBV18	TRBJ1-2	TGTGCCAGCTCACCTCCGACAGTTAACTATGGCTACACCTTC	CASSPPTVNYGYTF
15	-	-	TRBV1	TRBJ1-2	TGCACCAGCACCTCGGAGGGGCAGCTTCCCTATGGCTACACCTTC	CTSTSEGQLPYGYTF
15	-	TRBD1	TRBV27	TRBJ1-5	TGTGCCAGCAGTTACCTGACAGGGAGCAATCAGCCCCAGCATTTT	CASSYLTGSNQPQHF
15	-	TRBD2	TRBV14	TRBJ2-7	TGTGCCAGCAGCACCTCCGCGGGGGGCGTCTACGAGCAGTACTTC	CASSTSAGGVYEQYF
13	-	TRBD2	TRBV29-1	TRBJ2-1	TGCAGCGTTGCGACTAGCGGCTACAATGAGCAGTTCTTC	CSVATSGYNEQFF
18	-	TRBD2	TRBV3-1	TRBJ2-1	TGTGCCAGCAGCCAATTTCCCATGACTAGCGCGTTTGAGTATGAGCAGTTCTTC	CASSQFPMTSAFEYEQFF
15	-	-	TRBV6-5	TRBJ1-1	TGTGCCAGCAGTTACTCACCGGAGTTTGGCACTGAAGCTTTCTTT	CASSYSPEFGTEAFF
13	-	TRBD1	TRBV29-1	TRBJ1-2	TGCAGCGTCGAAAGGGGGCCAAACTATGGCTACACCTTC	CSVERGPNYGYTF
14	-	-	TRBV7-9	TRBJ2-7	TGTGCCAGCAGCTCCCGGACATACTCCTACGAGCAGTACTTC	CASSSRTYSYEQYF
14	-	-	TRBV5-4	TRBJ2-5	TGTGCCAGCAGCTCGGGACGGCACCAAGAGACCCAGTACTTC	CASSSGRHQETQYF
14	-	-	TRBV19	TRBJ1-3	TGTGCCAGTAGTTCTGACTACTCTGGAAACACCATATATTTT	CASSSDYSGNTIYF
15	-	TRBD1	TRBV2	TRBJ1-1	TGTGCCAGCGGGGGGACAGGGGCCCCTGGCACTGAAGCTTTCTTT	CASGGTGAPGTEAFF
15	-	-	TRBV9	TRBJ2-1	TGTGCCAGCAATACCCCGGGGTTAGGTAGAAATGAGCAGTTCTTC	CASNTPGLGRNEQFF
11	-	-	TRBV7-2	TRBJ1-1	TGTGCCAGCAGCTTAACCCCCCTGGCTTTCTTT	CASSLTPLAFF
13	once	-	TRBV5-4	TRBJ2-7	TGTGCCAGCACCGTGGGGGGCGTATACGAGCAGTACTTC	CASTVGGVYEQYF
14	-	-	TRBV27	TRBJ2-7	TGTGCCAGCAGTTCCAGGGAGAGGATCTACGAGCAGTACTTC	CASSSRERIYEQYF
14	-	-	TRBV20-1	TRBJ2-6	TGCAGTGCCTCCGACGTCTCTGGGGCCAACGTCCTGACTTTC	CSASDVSGANVLTF
13	-	TRBD1	TRBV30	TRBJ1-2	TGTGCCTTTCCCCGACAGGGGAACTATGGCTACACCTTC	CAFPRQGNYGYTF
15	-	-	TRBV5-1	TRBJ2-5	TGCGCCAGCAGCATTGATGTCAGGGGACAAGAGACCCAGTACTTC	CASSIDVRGQETQYF